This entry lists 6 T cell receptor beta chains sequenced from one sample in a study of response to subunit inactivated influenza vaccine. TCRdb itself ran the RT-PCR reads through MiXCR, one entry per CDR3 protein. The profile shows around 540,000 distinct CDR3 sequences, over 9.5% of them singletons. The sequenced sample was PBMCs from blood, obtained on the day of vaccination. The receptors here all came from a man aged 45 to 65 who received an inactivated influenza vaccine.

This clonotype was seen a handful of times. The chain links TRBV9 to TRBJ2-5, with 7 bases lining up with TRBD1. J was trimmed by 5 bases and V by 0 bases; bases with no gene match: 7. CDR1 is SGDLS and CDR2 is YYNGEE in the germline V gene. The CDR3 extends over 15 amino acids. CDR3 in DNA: TGTGCCAGCAGCGTAGGAGGGGGCGCGTGGGAGACCCAGTACTTC. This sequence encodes CASSVGGGAWETQYF.

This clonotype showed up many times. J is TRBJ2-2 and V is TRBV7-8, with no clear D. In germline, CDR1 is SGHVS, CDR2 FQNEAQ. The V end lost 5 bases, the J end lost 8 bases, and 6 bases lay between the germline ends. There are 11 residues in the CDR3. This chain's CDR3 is CASSPLGELFF. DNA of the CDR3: TGTGCCAGCAGCCCCCTAGGGGAGCTGTTTTTT.

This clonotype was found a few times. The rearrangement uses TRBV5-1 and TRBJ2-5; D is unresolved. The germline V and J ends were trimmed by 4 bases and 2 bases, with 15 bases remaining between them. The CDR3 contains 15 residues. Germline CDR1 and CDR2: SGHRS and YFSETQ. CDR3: CASSGQLGIQETQYF. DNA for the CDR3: TGCGCCAGCAGCGGGCAACTGGGGATACAAGAGACCCAGTACTTC.

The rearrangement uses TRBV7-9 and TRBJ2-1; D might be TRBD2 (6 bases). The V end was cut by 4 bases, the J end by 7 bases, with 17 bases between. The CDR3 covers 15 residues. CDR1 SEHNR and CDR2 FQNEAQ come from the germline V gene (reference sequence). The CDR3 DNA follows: TGTGCCAGCAGCTCTACCGGGACTGCATCAAATGAGCAGTTCTTC. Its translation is CASSSTGTASNEQFF.

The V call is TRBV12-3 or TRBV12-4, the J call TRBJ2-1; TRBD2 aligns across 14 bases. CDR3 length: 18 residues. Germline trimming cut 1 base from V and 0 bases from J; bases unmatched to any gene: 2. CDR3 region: CASSLGTSGGSSYNEQFF. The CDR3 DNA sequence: TGTGCCAGCAGTTTAGGGACTAGCGGGGGGAGCTCCTACAATGAGCAGTTCTTC.

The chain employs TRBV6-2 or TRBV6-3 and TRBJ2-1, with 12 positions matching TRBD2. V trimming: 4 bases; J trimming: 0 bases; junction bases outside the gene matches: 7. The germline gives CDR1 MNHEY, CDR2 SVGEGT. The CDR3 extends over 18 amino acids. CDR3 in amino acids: CASSSGTSGPYSYNEQFF. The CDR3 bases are TGTGCCAGCAGTTCAGGGACTAGCGGGCCCTACTCCTACAATGAGCAGTTCTTC.